The subject of this entry is one T cell receptor (beta chain). Its cognate antigen is unknown. This CDR3 is 13 amino acids long. V gave up 0 bases and J gave up 2 bases, with 5 bases separating them. CDR1 is SGHKS and CDR2 is YYEKEE in the germline V gene (reference sequence). The authors took one heparinised blood draw, averaging roughly 100 mL, from each donor. Sorting that relied on CD45RO/CCR7/CD25/CD127/CD95/CD27 yielded CD4+ naive, central memory, regulatory and stem cell-like memory cells. The source of the sample is a study of beta chain features in type 1 diabetes. TCRB transcripts that were expressed got sequenced, as all of the isolated RNA had been reverse transcribed. Only in-frame clones appear in the TCRdb table, and some are missing; sequencing was by immunoSEQ multiplex PCR. Seen here are approximately 5,800 clones, around 70% observed once, and the top ten hold approximately 2%. Study-level findings and limits: A definitive answer on HLA type influencing TCRB rearrangement was not reached here. In the patient group, naive, central memory and Treg TCRB repertoires seemed more alike than in the healthy donor group.

J is TRBJ2-5 and V is TRBV5-5, with D unclear. The clonotype comes from a man aged 18 to 29 in good health. The sample comprised Tregs from blood. Written as DNA, the CDR3 is TGTGCCAGCAGCTTGGGGCGGCAAGAGACCCAGTACTTC. This gives the protein CASSLGRQETQYF.